This T cell receptor (beta chain) is drawn from a study of metastatic and nonmetastatic thyroid tumors. Overall study: Where malignant and benign thyroid patients were concerned, repertoires were compared across blood and tumor or nodule tissue.

This clone was detected ten times or more. Its antigen is unidentified. Ahead of thyroid surgery, no patient had received treatment of any kind. Study outcomes and limitations: In both blood and tumor samples, TCR beta diversity was reported significantly higher for malignant than benign nodules.

Germline V gene lookup returns CDR1 MDHEN and CDR2 SYDVKM. This CDR3 is 15 amino acids long. Trimming removed 4 bases from V and 9 bases from J; junction bases left unmatched: 9. In the authors' workflow: Clinicopathological groups supplied CDR3 differences that were used to build a distant-metastasis classifier for papillary thyroid cancer. TCRdb re-analyzed the PCR reads through MiXCR. These V and J calls are TCRdb output, not the study's own analysis. The sample carries 20,000 or so clones, less than 15% recorded once. This TCR was recovered from a male donor with papillary thyroid cancer or a benign thyroid nodule (not recorded which). Some clones in this sample may be carry-over from other donors' samples. What was sequenced was blood. The V and J genes are TRBV28 and TRBJ2-4, with TRBD1 matching over 10 bases. The CDR3 reads CASSSSGTGAVIQYF. The CDR3 DNA reads TGTGCCAGCAGTTCAAGCGGGACAGGGGCGGTCATTCAGTACTTC.